This is a list of T cell receptor beta chains from one sample in a study of blood T cell repertoires in COVID-19. Measured with immunoSEQ multiplex PCR; TCRdb has only the in-frame clones, and not every one. The profile shows approximately 250,000 clones, 75% to 90% of them singletons. Material: PBMCs or T cells enriched from blood (not recorded which). These receptors all come from a woman aged 40-49 years who had been exposed to COVID-19. Each CDR3 is given with its conserved first and last residue. Fields, in order: J gene, D gene, clone size, V gene, CDR3 protein, CDR3 DNA. The D gene is left open where the match is weak. Some rows have no size entry. The others give once, few or many, or a class for an expanded clone.

TRBJ1-3 | - | - | TRBV5-4 | CASSQDTTGNTIYF | TGTGCCAGCAGCCAAGACACAACGGGAAACACCATATATTTT
TRBJ2-3 | TRBD2 | - | TRBV4-1 | CASSRQLAGVGDTQYF | TGCGCCAGCTCTCGCCAACTAGCGGGAGTAGGGGATACGCAGTATTTT
TRBJ1-1 | TRBD1 | - | TRBV5-1 | CASSPSDRVYSDTEAFF | TGCGCCAGCAGCCCTTCGGACAGGGTTTATTCGGACACTGAAGCTTTCTTT
TRBJ2-1 | TRBD1 | - | TRBV7-8 | CASSARTGNNEQFF | TGTGCCAGCAGCGCCCGGACAGGGAACAATGAGCAGTTCTTC
TRBJ2-3 | - | - | TRBV13 | CASSLDSLARVGDTQYF | TGTGCCAGCAGCTTAGATAGTCTAGCACGTGTAGGAGATACGCAGTATTTT
TRBJ1-5 | - | - | TRBV3-1/TRBV3-2 | CASSQGSGVNQPQHF | TGTGCCAGCAGCCAGGGATCGGGGGTCAATCAGCCCCAGCATTTT
TRBJ2-6 | - | - | TRBV7-2 | CASSFDRGANVLTF | TGTGCCAGCAGCTTTGACAGGGGGGCCAACGTCCTGACTTTC
TRBJ2-6 | TRBD2 | - | TRBV5-4 | CASSIGLASGANVLTF | TGTGCCAGCAGTATAGGACTAGCTTCTGGGGCCAACGTCCTGACTTTC
TRBJ1-2 | TRBD1 | - | TRBV6-5 | CASTTGGLGGYTF | TGTGCCAGCACCACAGGGGGATTAGGTGGCTACACCTTC
TRBJ2-1 | TRBD2 | - | TRBV11-2 | CASSLAGLAGLSSYNEQFF | TGTGCCAGCAGCTTAGCAGGTCTAGCGGGACTGAGCTCCTACAATGAGCAGTTCTTC
TRBJ2-2 | - | - | TRBV7-2 | CASRRDTQAGELFF | TGTGCCAGCAGACGGGACACGCAAGCCGGGGAGCTGTTTTTT
TRBJ2-5 | TRBD2 | - | TRBV11-3 | CASSTRDEREVETQYF | TGTGCCAGCAGCACGAGGGATGAGCGGGAGGTAGAGACCCAGTACTTC
TRBJ2-7 | TRBD1 | - | TRBV6-4 | CASSDWIRQGTYEQYF | TGTGCCAGCAGTGACTGGATTCGACAGGGCACCTACGAGCAGTACTTC
TRBJ2-5 | - | - | TRBV5-4 | CASSLSGAETQYF | TGTGCCAGCAGCTTGTCAGGGGCAGAGACCCAGTACTTC
TRBJ1-4 | - | - | TRBV2 | CASSWDFNEKLFF | TGTGCCAGCAGTTGGGACTTCAATGAAAAACTGTTTTTT
TRBJ2-5 | TRBD1 | - | TRBV11-3 | CASSLDKDRAIGRGTQYF | TGTGCCAGCAGCTTAGATAAGGACAGGGCCATCGGAAGGGGGACCCAGTACTTC
TRBJ2-5 | TRBD1 | - | TRBV9 | CASSVGQGAETQYF | TGTGCCAGCAGCGTAGGACAGGGGGCAGAGACCCAGTACTTC
TRBJ1-5 | TRBD1 | - | TRBV6-2/TRBV6-3 | CASSLRGQGASNQPQHF | TGTGCCAGCAGTTTACGAGGACAGGGGGCTTCGAATCAGCCCCAGCATTTT
TRBJ2-1 | TRBD2 | - | TRBV7-8 | CASSWTSGGSSSYNEQFF | TGTGCCAGCAGCTGGACTAGCGGGGGGTCCAGCTCCTACAATGAGCAGTTCTTC
TRBJ2-5 | - | - | TRBV28 | CASGLEETQYF | TGTGCCAGCGGTCTAGAAGAGACCCAGTACTTC
TRBJ1-2 | - | once | TRBV28 | CASSFGSDYGYTF | TGTGCCAGCAGTTTCGGGAGTGACTATGGCTACACCTTC
TRBJ1-2 | - | - | TRBV7-2 | CASSLYSDRANYGYTF | TGTGCCAGCAGCTTATACTCGGACAGAGCTAACTATGGCTACACCTTC
TRBJ1-2 | - | once | TRBV5-5 | CASSRDSYGYTF | TGTGCCAGCAGCCGGGACTCATATGGCTACACCTTC
TRBJ1-3 | - | - | TRBV6-5 | CATGGRYSGNTIYF | TGTGCCACTGGAGGGCGATACTCTGGAAACACCATATATTTT
TRBJ2-5 | TRBD2 | - | TRBV5-1 | CASSAASGGDTQYF | TGCGCCAGCAGTGCGGCTAGCGGGGGGGATACCCAGTACTTC
TRBJ2-4 | - | - | TRBV18 | CASSPPLGSKNIQYF | TGTGCCAGCTCACCCCCCCTAGGGAGCAAAAACATTCAGTACTTC
TRBJ1-5 | - | once | TRBV28 | CASSYPGGSNQPQHF | TGTGCCAGCAGTTACCCAGGAGGTAGCAATCAGCCCCAGCATTTT
TRBJ1-6 | TRBD1 | once | TRBV7-9 | CASSAPGQGNSPLHF | TGTGCCAGCAGCGCACCGGGACAGGGTAATTCACCCCTCCACTTT
TRBJ2-3 | TRBD2 | - | TRBV6-5 | CASSRAGRGTDTQYF | TGTGCCAGCAGCCGAGCGGGGCGAGGGACAGATACGCAGTATTTT
TRBJ1-2 | - | few | TRBV30 | CAYPSTGIYGYTF | TGTGCCTACCCATCCACAGGGATCTATGGCTACACCTTC
TRBJ1-1 | - | - | TRBV9 | CASSPGRVGTEAFF | TGTGCCAGCAGCCCCGGGAGGGTTGGCACTGAAGCTTTCTTT
TRBJ2-2 | - | - | TRBV19 | CASSVQGLAANTGELFF | TGTGCCAGTAGCGTACAGGGCCTCGCGGCGAACACCGGGGAGCTGTTTTTT
TRBJ2-2 | TRBD1 | - | TRBV5-6 | CASSWDRAYTGELFF | TGTGCCAGCAGCTGGGACAGGGCATACACCGGGGAGCTGTTTTTT
TRBJ1-5 | TRBD1 | - | TRBV6-2/TRBV6-3 | CASSAGTGIYQPQHF | TGTGCCAGCAGTGCCGGGACAGGAATTTATCAGCCCCAGCATTTT
TRBJ1-3 | - | - | TRBV10-3 | CAIRGGSAGNTIYF | TGTGCCATCAGGGGGGGGTCTGCTGGAAACACCATATATTTT
TRBJ1-3 | - | - | TRBV7-2 | CASSLGGGSGNTIYF | TGTGCCAGCAGCTTAGGCGGGGGCTCTGGAAACACCATATATTTT
TRBJ2-2 | TRBD2 | once | TRBV4-3 | CASKNVREGETGELFF | TGCGCCAGCAAGAACGTCCGGGAGGGGGAGACCGGGGAGCTGTTTTTT
TRBJ1-6 | - | - | TRBV10-3 | CAISSPVGAIYNSPLHF | TGTGCCATCAGTTCCCCCGTAGGGGCCATATATAATTCACCCCTCCACTTT
TRBJ1-2 | - | - | TRBV9 | CASSAYSYGYTF | TGTGCCAGCAGCGCCTACAGCTACGGCTACACCTTC
TRBJ1-3 | - | - | TRBV7-8 | CASSPRDPGGSGNTIYF | TGTGCCAGCAGCCCCCGAGACCCGGGGGGCTCTGGAAACACCATATATTTT
TRBJ1-3 | - | - | TRBV7-8 | CASSTRESSDTIYF | TGTGCCAGCAGCACCCGGGAAAGCTCAGACACCATATATTTT
TRBJ2-4 | - | few | TRBV25-1 | CASSEDIGGVAKNIQYF | TGTGCCAGCAGTGAGGATATAGGAGGGGTAGCCAAAAACATTCAGTACTTC
TRBJ2-3 | - | - | TRBV19 | CASSAVVALGTDTQYF | TGTGCCAGTAGTGCGGTGGTTGCGTTAGGCACAGATACGCAGTATTTT
TRBJ2-3 | TRBD1 | - | TRBV28 | CASSSGTGGTDTQYF | TGTGCCAGCAGTTCCGGGACAGGAGGCACAGATACGCAGTATTTT
TRBJ2-1 | TRBD2 | - | TRBV7-2 | CASSLAEAGGQFF | TGTGCCAGCAGCTTAGCTGAGGCGGGAGGTCAGTTCTTC
TRBJ1-2 | TRBD1 | - | TRBV12-3/TRBV12-4 | CASRITGVGGYTF | TGTGCCAGCAGAATCACAGGGGTTGGTGGCTACACCTTC
TRBJ2-3 | - | few | TRBV25-1 | CASSESVSVGTDTQYF | TGTGCCAGCAGTGAATCGGTTAGCGTGGGCACAGATACGCAGTATTTT
TRBJ2-3 | TRBD2 | - | TRBV7-2 | CASRRTSFPQYF | TGTGCCAGCAGGCGGACTAGCTTTCCGCAGTATTTT
TRBJ2-7 | TRBD1 | once | TRBV9 | CASSGDRDRGGYEQYF | TGTGCCAGCAGCGGGGACCGGGACAGGGGCGGCTACGAGCAGTACTTC